Listed below are T cell receptor beta chains from one sample, sequenced in a study of T cells in Graves' hyperthyroidism and ophthalmopathy. TCRdb processed the multiplex PCR reads anew with MiXCR; each CDR3 protein has one entry. Among about 770,000 distinct CDR3 sequences listed, under 20% were seen once. Sequenced: blood. The source of these receptors is a woman in her 50s with Graves' hyperthyroidism that later progressed to Graves' ophthalmopathy. The conserved cysteine and the conserved F or W are not part of the CDR3 here. Fields, in order: J gene, V gene, CDR3 protein.

TRBJ2-2,TRBV2,ATRTGGATGELF
TRBJ2-1,TRBV24-1,ATSDWRGTDEQF
TRBJ1-6,TRBV6-5,ASSYSQVDHSPLH
TRBJ1-5,TRBV27,ASSDGRGSLDQPQH
TRBJ1-2,TRBV5-1,ASSPAARNYGYT
TRBJ1-1,TRBV7-9,ASSLGGQGMNTEAF
TRBJ1-5,TRBV19,ASSAGVDRVHQPQH
TRBJ2-1,TRBV3-1,ASSQPTGAEQF
TRBJ1-2,TRBV10-1,ASGLYSANGYT
TRBJ2-7,TRBV10-3,AISDLSRGSSHEQY
TRBJ2-7,TRBV20-1,SARRRPRTYEQY
TRBJ1-1,TRBV5-1,ASSLATRSTEAF
TRBJ1-3,TRBV2,ASSEPPPGTGLSGNTIY
TRBJ2-1,TRBV19,ASSIATSGGGTSYNEQF
TRBJ1-5,TRBV7-2,ASSPLGGRGNQPQH
TRBJ1-5,TRBV7-3,ASSPPRQGSGQPQH
TRBJ2-5,TRBV29-1,SVDTGVVSQY
TRBJ2-1,TRBV20-1,SARDQGLALDEQF
TRBJ1-6,TRBV6-5,ASSYDGDYNSPLH
TRBJ2-1,TRBV13,ASSGLLGDNEQF
TRBJ1-2,TRBV12-3/TRBV12-4,ASRRPRDYGYT
TRBJ2-7,TRBV27,ASKPQGGHEQY
TRBJ1-2,TRBV29-1,SVEDREEYGYT
TRBJ1-6,TRBV12-3/TRBV12-4,ASSFDRGHSPLH
TRBJ2-3,TRBV29-1,SVVRTGATDTQY
TRBJ1-2,TRBV5-1,ASSLDRDGYT
TRBJ1-2,TRBV12-3/TRBV12-4,ASSLGIQAADYGYT
TRBJ1-5,TRBV6-9,ASSYLQGARNQPQH
TRBJ2-1,TRBV11-3,ASSLDPEGNEQF
TRBJ2-1,TRBV11-2,ASSLEAGNYNEQF
TRBJ2-6,TRBV6-1,ASSLDADFLGANVLT
TRBJ1-2,TRBV6-2/TRBV6-3,ASSFSDRGGGYT
TRBJ1-5,TRBV5-5,ASSLSDRLSGNQPQH
TRBJ1-3,TRBV2,ASKLGPSLSGNTIY
TRBJ2-3,TRBV11-3,ASSNGVAGSTDTQY
TRBJ1-1,TRBV4-2,ASSRQEVNTEAF
TRBJ1-1,TRBV3-1,ASSQDPDRGKNTEAF
TRBJ2-1,TRBV20-1,SAIWVAGHRYNEQF
TRBJ2-3,TRBV6-1,ASSAPRAGTDTQY
TRBJ2-7,TRBV18,ASSPRTGSYEQY
TRBJ1-1,TRBV30,AWARGQGFTEAF
TRBJ1-6,TRBV11-1,ASSPGTEDSPLH
TRBJ2-3,TRBV7-9,ASSRGIDTQY
TRBJ2-3,TRBV20-1,SAGRDTTDTQY